This T cell receptor (beta chain) was sequenced during a study of T cell repertoires in cytomegalovirus infection. For the study at large: CMV epitopes used comprised recently identified HLA-C-restricted ones and well-studied HLA-B-restricted ones. Indicated by public TCR beta signatures were CMV infection and matching HLA type. Regarding the study as a whole: HLA-C-restricted CMV clonotypes gave the most frequent clonotype in two of eight donors.

Notes on this clonotype: Its antigen is not known.

TCRdb passed the reads through MiXCR, listing each CDR3 protein once. The table includes about 770,000 distinct CDR3 sequences, roughly 28% detected once. The sequenced sample was cultured CD8+ T cells from PBMCs, obtained from culture after CMV antigen stimulation. The TCR sequence derives from a human donor in good health (CMV status not recorded). Some clones in this sample may be carry-over from other donors' samples.

Written as DNA, the CDR3 is TGTGCCAGCAGTGACAGGACTAGCGGCAATGAGCAGTTCTTC. Translating it yields CASSDRTSGNEQFF. This rearrangement joins TRBV6-1 to TRBJ2-1, with 10 bases fitting TRBD2. The CDR3 is 14 residues long. CDR1 is MNHNS, CDR2 SASEGT, per germline. V was pared by 3 bases and J by 6 bases, with 2 bases of the junction left unmatched.